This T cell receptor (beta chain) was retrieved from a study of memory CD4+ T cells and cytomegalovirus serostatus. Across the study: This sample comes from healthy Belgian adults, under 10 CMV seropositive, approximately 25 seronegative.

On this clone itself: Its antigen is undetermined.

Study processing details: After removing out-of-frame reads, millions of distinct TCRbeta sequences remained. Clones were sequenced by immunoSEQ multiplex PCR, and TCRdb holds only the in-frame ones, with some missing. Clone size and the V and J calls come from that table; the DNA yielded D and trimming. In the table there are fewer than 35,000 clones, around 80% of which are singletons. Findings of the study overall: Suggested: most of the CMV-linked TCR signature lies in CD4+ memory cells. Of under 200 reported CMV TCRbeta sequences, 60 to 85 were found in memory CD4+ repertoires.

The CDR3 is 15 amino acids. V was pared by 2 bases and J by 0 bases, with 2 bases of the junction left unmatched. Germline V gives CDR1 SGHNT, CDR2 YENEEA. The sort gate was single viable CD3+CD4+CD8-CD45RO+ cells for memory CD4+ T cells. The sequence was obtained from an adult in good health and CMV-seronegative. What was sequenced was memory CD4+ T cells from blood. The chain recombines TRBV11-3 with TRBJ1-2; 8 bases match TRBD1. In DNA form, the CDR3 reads TGTGCCAGCAGCTTATCGGGACAGGCTAACTATGGCTACACCTTC. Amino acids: CASSLSGQANYGYTF. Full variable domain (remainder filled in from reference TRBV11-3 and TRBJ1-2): EAGVVQSPRYKIIEKKQPVAFWCNPISGHNTLYWYLQNLGQGPELLIRYENEEAVDDSQLPKDRFSAERLKGVDSTLKIQPAELGDSAVYLCASSLSGQANYGYTFGSGTRLTVV.